This paragraph covers one TCR beta chain sequence. Its antigen is not identified. Assay: immunoSEQ multiplex PCR; the TCRdb copy retains only in-frame clones and omits some. The sample shows about 380,000 clones, approximately 96% of them seen only once. The sample belongs to a study of shared clonotypes between healthy human individuals. Study observations and caveats: The study found lower generation probabilities in non-shared clonotypes than in those shared by all four donors. About 5% of naive CD4 clonotypes were common to several donors.

This CDR3 is 12 amino acids long. Per germline, CDR1 GTSNPN and CDR2 SVGIG (reference sequence). The ends were cut back, 2 bases at V and 9 bases at J, with 11 bases in the middle. The specimen sequenced was memory CD8+ T cells sorted from blood. The subset: CD45RO+ cells pooled with CCR7-negative TemRA cells. The chain combines TRBV30 with TRBJ2-1; D is unresolved. The TCR comes from a man aged 25 to 45 in good health. In nucleotides, the CDR3 is TGTGCCTGGAGTCATGTTTATCGTGAGCAGTTCTTC. Its translation is CAWSHVYREQFF.